This TCR beta chain was documented in a study of cytomegalovirus exposure and HLA in healthy donors. Study observations and caveats: Later, an analysis found that common viral pathogens appeared to be linked with several of the most significant clusters.

Primers included in the PCR were 60 Vbeta and 13 Jbeta primers. TCRdb's copy holds only in-frame clones and misses some; the assay was immunoSEQ multiplex PCR. Counted here are 150,000 or so clones, around 67% occurring once; the ten biggest clones make up 1.5% to 2%. CDR3 size: 16 residues. The germline gives CDR1 MDHEN, CDR2 SYDVKM. Trimming stripped 2 bases from V and 4 bases from J, with 15 bases between. Notes on this clone: Antigen unknown.

Each donor was healthy, and each was a bone marrow donor. The sequenced sample was PBMCs. The sequence derives from a young woman in good health and CMV-seronegative. This chain connects TRBV28 to TRBJ1-5, with D maybe TRBD1 (5 bases). The CDR3 bases are TGTGCCAGCAGTTTAGGTTCCAGGGCGAGGAATCAGCCCCAGCATTTT. Amino acid sequence: CASSLGSRARNQPQHF.